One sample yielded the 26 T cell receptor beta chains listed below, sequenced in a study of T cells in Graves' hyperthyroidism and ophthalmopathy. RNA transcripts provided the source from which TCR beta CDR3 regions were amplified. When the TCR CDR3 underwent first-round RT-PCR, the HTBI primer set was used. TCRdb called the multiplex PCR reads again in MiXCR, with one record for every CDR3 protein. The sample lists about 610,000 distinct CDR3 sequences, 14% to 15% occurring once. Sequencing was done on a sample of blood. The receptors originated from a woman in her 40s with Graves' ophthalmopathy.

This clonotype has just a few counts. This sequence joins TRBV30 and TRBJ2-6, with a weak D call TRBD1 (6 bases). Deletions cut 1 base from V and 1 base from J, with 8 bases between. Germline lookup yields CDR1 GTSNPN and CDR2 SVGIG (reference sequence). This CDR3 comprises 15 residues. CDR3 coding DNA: TGTGCCTGGAGTGCCGGACAGTCTGGGGCCAACGTCCTGACTTTC. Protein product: CAWSAGQSGANVLTF.

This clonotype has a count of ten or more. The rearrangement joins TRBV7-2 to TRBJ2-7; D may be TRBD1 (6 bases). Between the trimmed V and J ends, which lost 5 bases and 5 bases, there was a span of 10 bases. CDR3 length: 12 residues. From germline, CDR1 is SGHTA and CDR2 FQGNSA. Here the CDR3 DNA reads TGTGCCAGCAGCGACCACAGGGACGAGCAGTACTTC. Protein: CASSDHRDEQYF.

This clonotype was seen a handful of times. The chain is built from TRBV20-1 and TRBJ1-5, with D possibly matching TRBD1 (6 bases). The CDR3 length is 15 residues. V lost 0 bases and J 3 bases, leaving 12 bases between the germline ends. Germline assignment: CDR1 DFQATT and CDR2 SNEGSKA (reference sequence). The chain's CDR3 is CSARDTGTSNQPQHF. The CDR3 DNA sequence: TGCAGTGCTAGAGACACAGGGACTTCCAATCAGCCCCAGCATTTT.

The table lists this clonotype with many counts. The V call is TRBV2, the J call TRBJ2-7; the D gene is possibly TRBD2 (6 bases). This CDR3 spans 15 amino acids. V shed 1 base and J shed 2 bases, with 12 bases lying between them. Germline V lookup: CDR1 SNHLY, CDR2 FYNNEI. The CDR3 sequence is CASSEGSGSTYEQYF. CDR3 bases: TGTGCCAGCAGTGAAGGGAGCGGGTCGACCTACGAGCAGTACTTC. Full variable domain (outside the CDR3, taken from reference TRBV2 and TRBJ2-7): EPEVTQTPSHQVTQMGQEVILRCVPISNHLYFYWYRQILGQKVEFLVSFYNNEISEKSEIFDDQFSVERPDGSNFTLKIRSTKLEDSAMYFCASSEGSGSTYEQYFGPGTRLTVT.

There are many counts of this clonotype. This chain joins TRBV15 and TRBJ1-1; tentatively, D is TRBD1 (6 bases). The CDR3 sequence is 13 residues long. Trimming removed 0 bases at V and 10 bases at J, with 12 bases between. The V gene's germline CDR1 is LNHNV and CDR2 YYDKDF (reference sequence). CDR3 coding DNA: TGTGCCACCAGCAGAGATGAATGGGGGCGAGCTTTCTTT. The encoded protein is CATSRDEWGRAFF.

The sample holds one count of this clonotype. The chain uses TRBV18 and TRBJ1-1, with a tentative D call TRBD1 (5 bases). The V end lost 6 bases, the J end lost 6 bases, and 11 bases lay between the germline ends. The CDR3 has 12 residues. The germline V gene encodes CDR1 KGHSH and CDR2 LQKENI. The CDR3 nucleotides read TGTGCCAGCTCCGGCCGGGGGTCTGAAGCTTTCTTT. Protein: CASSGRGSEAFF.

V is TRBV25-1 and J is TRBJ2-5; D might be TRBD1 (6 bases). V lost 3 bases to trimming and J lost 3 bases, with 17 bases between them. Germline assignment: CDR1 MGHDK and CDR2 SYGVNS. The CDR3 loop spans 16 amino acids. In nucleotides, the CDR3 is TGTGCCAGCAGTGATCCCAACAGGGTTAGTGAAGAGACCCAGTACTTC. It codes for CASSDPNRVSEETQYF.

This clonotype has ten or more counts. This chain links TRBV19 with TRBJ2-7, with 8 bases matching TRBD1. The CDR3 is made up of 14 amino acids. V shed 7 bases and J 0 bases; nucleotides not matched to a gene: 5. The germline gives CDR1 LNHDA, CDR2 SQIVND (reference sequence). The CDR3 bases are TGTGCCAGTACTCCAGGGGGCATCTCCTACGAGCAGTACTTC. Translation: CASTPGGISYEQYF.

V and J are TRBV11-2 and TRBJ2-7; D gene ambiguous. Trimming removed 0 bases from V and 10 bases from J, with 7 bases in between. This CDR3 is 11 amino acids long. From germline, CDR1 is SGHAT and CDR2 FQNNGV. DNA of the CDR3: TGTGCCAGCAGCTTAGACGGAGCCCAGTACTTC. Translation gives CASSLDGAQYF.

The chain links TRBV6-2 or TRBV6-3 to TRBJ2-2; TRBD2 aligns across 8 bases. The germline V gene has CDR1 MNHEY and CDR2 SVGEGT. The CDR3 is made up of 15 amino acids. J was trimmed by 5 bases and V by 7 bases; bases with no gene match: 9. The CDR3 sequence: CASINGGGATGELFF. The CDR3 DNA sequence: TGTGCCAGCATCAACGGGGGGGGCGCAACCGGGGAGCTGTTTTTT.

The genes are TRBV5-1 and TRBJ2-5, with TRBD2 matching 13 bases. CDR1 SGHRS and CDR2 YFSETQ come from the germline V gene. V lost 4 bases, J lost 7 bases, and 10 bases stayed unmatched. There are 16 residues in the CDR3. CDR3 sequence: CASSTGTSGMGGTQYF. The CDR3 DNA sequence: TGCGCCAGCAGCACCGGGACTAGCGGGATGGGCGGGACCCAGTACTTC. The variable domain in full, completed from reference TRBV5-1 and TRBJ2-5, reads KAGVTQTPRYLIKTRGQQVTLSCSPISGHRSVSWYQQTPGQGLQFLFEYFSETQRNKGNFPGRFSGRQFSNSRSEMNVSTLELGDSALYLCASSTGTSGMGGTQYFGPGTRLLVL.

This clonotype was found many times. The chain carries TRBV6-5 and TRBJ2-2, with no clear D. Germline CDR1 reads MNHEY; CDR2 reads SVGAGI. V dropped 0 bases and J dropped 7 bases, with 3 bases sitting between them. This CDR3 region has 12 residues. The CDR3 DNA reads TGTGCCAGCAGTTACTCGGACGGGGAGCTGTTTTTT. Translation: CASSYSDGELFF.

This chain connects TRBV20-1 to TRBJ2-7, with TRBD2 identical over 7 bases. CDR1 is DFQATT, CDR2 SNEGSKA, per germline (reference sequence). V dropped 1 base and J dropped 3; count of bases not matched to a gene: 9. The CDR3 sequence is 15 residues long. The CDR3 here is CSARVRGGRSYEQYF. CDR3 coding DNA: TGCAGTGCTAGAGTTCGCGGGGGAAGGAGCTACGAGCAGTACTTC.

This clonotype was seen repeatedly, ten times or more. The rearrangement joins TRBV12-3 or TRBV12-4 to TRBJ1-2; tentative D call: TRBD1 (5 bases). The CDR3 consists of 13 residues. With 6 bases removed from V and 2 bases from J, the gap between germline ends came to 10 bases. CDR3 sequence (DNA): TGTGCCAGCAGACGGGACGGAAACTATGGCTACACCTTC. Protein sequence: CASRRDGNYGYTF.

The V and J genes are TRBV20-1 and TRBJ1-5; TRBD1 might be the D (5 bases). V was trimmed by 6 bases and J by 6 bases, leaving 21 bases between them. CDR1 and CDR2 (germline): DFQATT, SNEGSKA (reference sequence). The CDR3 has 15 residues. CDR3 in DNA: TGCAGTGCCCAACAGGTTAATGGGGTGGGTCAGCCCCAGCATTTT. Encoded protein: CSAQQVNGVGQPQHF.

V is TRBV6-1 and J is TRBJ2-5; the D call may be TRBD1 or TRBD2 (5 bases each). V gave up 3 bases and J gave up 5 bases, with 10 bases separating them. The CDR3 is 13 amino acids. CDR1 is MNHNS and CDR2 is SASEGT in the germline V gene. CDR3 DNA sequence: TGTGCCAGCAGTGAGGCAGGGACGGAGACCCAGTACTTC. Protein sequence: CASSEAGTETQYF.

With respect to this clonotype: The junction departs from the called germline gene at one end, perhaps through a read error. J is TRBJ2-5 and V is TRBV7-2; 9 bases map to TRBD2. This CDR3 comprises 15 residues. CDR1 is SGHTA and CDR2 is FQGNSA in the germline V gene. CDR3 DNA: TGTGCCAGCAGCTTAATGAGCGGGAGGCAAGAGCCCCAGTACTTC. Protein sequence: CASSLMSGRQEPQYF.

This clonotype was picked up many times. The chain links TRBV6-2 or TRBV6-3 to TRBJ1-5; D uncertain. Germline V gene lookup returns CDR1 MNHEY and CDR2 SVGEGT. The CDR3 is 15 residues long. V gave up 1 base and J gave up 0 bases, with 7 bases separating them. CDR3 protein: CASSYLGPSNQPQHF. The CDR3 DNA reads TGTGCCAGCAGTTACTTAGGGCCTAGCAATCAGCCCCAGCATTTT.

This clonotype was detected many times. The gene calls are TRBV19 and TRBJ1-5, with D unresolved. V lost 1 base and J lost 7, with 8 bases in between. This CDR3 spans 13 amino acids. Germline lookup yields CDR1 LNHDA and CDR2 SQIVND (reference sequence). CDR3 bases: TGTGCCAGTAGTATAGCCCCGACCCAGCCCCAGCATTTT. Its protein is CASSIAPTQPQHF. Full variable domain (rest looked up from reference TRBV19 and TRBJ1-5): DGGITQSPKYLFRKEGQNVTLSCEQNLNHDAMYWYRQDPGQGLRLIYYSQIVNDFQKGDIAEGYSVSREKKESFPLTVTSAQKNPTAFYLCASSIAPTQPQHFGDGTRLSIL.

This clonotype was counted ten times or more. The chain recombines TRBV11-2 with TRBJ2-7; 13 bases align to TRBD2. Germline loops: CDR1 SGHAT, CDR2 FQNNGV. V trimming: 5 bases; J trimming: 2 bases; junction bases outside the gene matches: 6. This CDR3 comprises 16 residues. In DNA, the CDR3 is TGTGCCAGCAGCCGGGGACTAGCGGGATCCGCCTACGAGCAGTACTTC. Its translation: CASSRGLAGSAYEQYF.

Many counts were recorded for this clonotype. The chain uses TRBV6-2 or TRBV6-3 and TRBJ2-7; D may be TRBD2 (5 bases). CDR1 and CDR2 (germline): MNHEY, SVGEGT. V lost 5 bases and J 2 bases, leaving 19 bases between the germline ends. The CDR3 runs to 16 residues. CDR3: CASSANLGLQTYEQYF. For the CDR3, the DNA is TGTGCCAGCAGTGCTAACCTCGGACTCCAGACCTACGAGCAGTACTTC.

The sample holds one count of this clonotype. The CDR3 nucleotides are TGTGCCAGCAGCAAAAGCCGGGACAGGGGCTACGAGCAGTACTTC. Encoded protein: CASSKSRDRGYEQYF. The chain carries TRBV11-2 and TRBJ2-7; the match to TRBD1 covers 10 bases. With V trimmed by 5 bases and J by 3 bases, 7 bases remained unmatched. Germline V lookup: CDR1 SGHAT, CDR2 FQNNGV. This CDR3 comprises 15 residues.

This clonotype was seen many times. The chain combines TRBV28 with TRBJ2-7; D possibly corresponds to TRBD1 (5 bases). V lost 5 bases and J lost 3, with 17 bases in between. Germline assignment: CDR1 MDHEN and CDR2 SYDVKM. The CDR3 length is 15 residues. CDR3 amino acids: CASSPRRAGHYEQYF. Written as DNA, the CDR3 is TGTGCCAGCAGTCCGCGCCGGGCAGGACACTACGAGCAGTACTTC. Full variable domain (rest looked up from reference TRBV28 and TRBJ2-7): DVKVTQSSRYLVKRTGEKVFLECVQDMDHENMFWYRQDPGLGLRLIYFSYDVKMKEKGDIPEGYSVSREKKERFSLILESASTNQTSMYLCASSPRRAGHYEQYFGPGTRLTVT.

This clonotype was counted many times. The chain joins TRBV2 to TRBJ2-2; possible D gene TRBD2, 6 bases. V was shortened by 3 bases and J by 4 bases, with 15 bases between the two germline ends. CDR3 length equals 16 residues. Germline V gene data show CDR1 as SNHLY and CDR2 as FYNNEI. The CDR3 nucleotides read TGTGCCAGCAGTGAGGACTATTTTAGCTCCACCGGGGAGCTGTTTTTT. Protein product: CASSEDYFSSTGELFF. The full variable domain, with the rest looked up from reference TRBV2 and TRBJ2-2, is EPEVTQTPSHQVTQMGQEVILRCVPISNHLYFYWYRQILGQKVEFLVSFYNNEISEKSEIFDDQFSVERPDGSNFTLKIRSTKLEDSAMYFCASSEDYFSSTGELFFGEGSRLTVL.

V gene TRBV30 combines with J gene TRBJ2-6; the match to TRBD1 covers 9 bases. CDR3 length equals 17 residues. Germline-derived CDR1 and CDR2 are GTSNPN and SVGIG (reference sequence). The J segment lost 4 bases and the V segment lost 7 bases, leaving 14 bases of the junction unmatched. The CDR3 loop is CAFAGTGMGSGANVLTF. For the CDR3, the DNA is TGTGCCTTCGCCGGGACAGGGATGGGGTCGGGGGCCAACGTCCTGACTTTC.

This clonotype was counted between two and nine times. CDR3 sequence reads: CSATGTGGSNQPQHF. CDR3 coding DNA: TGCAGTGCTACCGGGACAGGGGGCAGCAATCAGCCCCAGCATTTT. The chain employs TRBV20-1 and TRBJ1-5, with 12 positions matching TRBD1. J lost 1 base, V lost 4 bases, and 2 bases had no gene match. The germline CDR1 and CDR2 sequences are DFQATT and SNEGSKA (reference sequence). CDR3 size: 15 residues.